Included here is one TCR beta chain sequence, with context. Its antigen is not known. Whereas donors were nominally healthy upon sampling, unrecorded immune exposures were probable. This entry belongs to a study of cytomegalovirus exposure and HLA in healthy donors. Regarding the study as a whole: HLA alleles were associated with 15,000 to 20,000 TCR beta sequences in a later analysis at 0.05 false discovery rate.

The germline V gene encodes CDR1 SGHNT and CDR2 YYREEE (reference sequence). This CDR3 is 14 amino acids long. Trimming cost V 5 bases and J 8 bases; bases outside gene matches: 4. The PCR contained 60 Vbeta and 13 Jbeta primers. How the authors handled the data: Approximately 11 million of 75 million to 85 million unique TCR beta chains were shared, per a later count. Sequenced by immunoSEQ multiplex PCR; TCRdb stores in-frame clones only, minus some. From that table come the V and J calls and clone size; the DNA was used to work out D and trimming. The table shows about 130,000 clones, with around 79% occurring only once.

This sequence joins TRBV5-4 and TRBJ1-6, with 10 nucleotides matching TRBD1. Sequences were obtained from PBMCs. The clonotype originates from a man in his forties or fifties in good health and CMV-seropositive. This CDR3 is CASRAGTGDSPLHF. CDR3 coding DNA: TGTGCCAGCAGAGCCGGGACAGGGGATTCACCCCTCCACTTT. Together with reference TRBV5-4 and TRBJ1-6, the CDR3 gives the full variable domain: ETGVTQSPTHLIKTRGQQVTLRCSSQSGHNTVSWYQQALGQGPQFIFQYYREEENGRGNFPPRFSGLQFPNYSSELNVNALELDDSALYLCASRAGTGDSPLHFGNGTRLTVT.